This TCR beta chain was captured by sequencing in a study of blood T cell repertoires in COVID-19. Study background: T cells, B-cell-depleted T cells, or PBMCs provided the cDNA or gDNA that served as material.

Germline values: CDR1 SGHNT, CDR2 YENEEA. The CDR3 runs to 13 residues. Trimming stripped 4 bases from V and 8 bases from J, with 12 bases between. Original processing methods: Quantification of nucleated cells was approximated via reference gene primer amplification. Libraries were prepared by immunoSEQ multiplex PCR; TCRdb keeps only in-frame clonotypes and omits some of them. V and J calls and clone size are copied from that table; D and trimming were computed from the DNA. The data show 35,000 to 45,000 clones, approximately 86% seen once. The receptor was derived from a man aged 35-49 years with active COVID-19. The J gene is TRBJ2-1, the V gene TRBV11-3; a possible D gene is TRBD2 (7 bases). The specimen sequenced was peripheral blood. The CDR3 loop is CASSSTGGHEQFF. The DNA of the CDR3 is TGTGCCAGCAGCTCCACGGGGGGCCATGAGCAGTTCTTC. Full variable domain (rest looked up from reference TRBV11-3 and TRBJ2-1): EAGVVQSPRYKIIEKKQPVAFWCNPISGHNTLYWYLQNLGQGPELLIRYENEEAVDDSQLPKDRFSAERLKGVDSTLKIQPAELGDSAVYLCASSSTGGHEQFFGPGTRLTVL.